A single sample gave rise to the 25 T cell receptor beta chains below, sequenced in a study of shared clonotypes between healthy human individuals. Generated by immunoSEQ multiplex PCR, the TCRdb table keeps only in-frame clones and is missing some. The table has roughly 660,000 clones, 90% seen once. Sequences were obtained from memory CD8+ T cells from PBMCs. Described subset: CD45RO+ cells pooled with CCR7-negative TemRA cells. These receptors came from a young man in good health. Some clones in this sample may be carry-over from other donors' samples.

This clone has a single count. The V call is TRBV15, the J call TRBJ2-5; TRBD1 matches at 11 bases. Trimming took 0 bases from V and 5 from J; bases not matched to a gene: 5. The CDR3 consists of 16 residues. From germline, CDR1 is LNHNV and CDR2 YYDKDF (reference sequence). CDR3 region: CATSRDGTGGRETQYF. The CDR3 nucleotides read TGTGCCACCAGCAGAGACGGGACAGGGGGAAGGGAGACCCAGTACTTC.

The chain employs TRBV7-8 and TRBJ2-5; 7 bases agree with TRBD1. The J segment lost 0 bases and the V segment lost 4 bases, leaving 8 bases of the junction unmatched. The CDR3 loop spans 16 amino acids. The V gene's germline CDR1 is SGHVS and CDR2 FQNEAQ. CDR3 nucleotides: TGTGCCAGCAGCTCAACAGGGACAGCAAACCAAGAGACCCAGTACTTC. This sequence encodes CASSSTGTANQETQYF.

V usage is TRBV2 and J usage is TRBJ2-5, with 7 bases matching TRBD2. CDR1 is SNHLY, CDR2 FYNNEI, per germline. Germline trimming cut 6 bases from V and 2 bases from J; bases unmatched to any gene: 3. The CDR3 has 13 amino acids. The CDR3 DNA follows: TGTGCCAGCAGGGGGGGGTTGCAAGAGACCCAGTACTTC. It yields the protein CASRGGLQETQYF.

This clone has just one count. This chain uses TRBV6-8 with TRBJ2-1; weak D call: TRBD2 (5 bases). Germline lookup yields CDR1 MNHGY and CDR2 SAAAGT. V was cut by 8 bases and J by 9 bases, with 11 bases left in between. The CDR3 spans 11 residues. Written as DNA, the CDR3 is TGTGCCAGCGGAAACGGAGGTGAGCAGTTCTTC. Residues: CASGNGGEQFF.

J is TRBJ1-3 and V is TRBV6-1; 8 positions match TRBD1. The V segment lost 3 bases and the J segment 4 bases; nucleotides outside the gene matches: 5. The CDR3 extends over 15 amino acids. Looked up from germline, CDR1 is MNHNS and CDR2 is SASEGT. CDR3 nucleotides: TGTGCCAGCAGTGAGGGACAGGCGGAAGGAAACACCATATATTTT. Its protein is CASSEGQAEGNTIYF.

The V gene is TRBV7-9, the J gene TRBJ2-5; 8 nucleotides line up with TRBD2. The CDR3 spans 15 residues. Germline V gene lookup returns CDR1 SEHNR and CDR2 FQNEAQ (reference sequence). V shed 8 bases and J 1 base; nucleotides not matched to a gene: 9. The CDR3 spells CASDKTSASQETQYF. In DNA, the CDR3 is TGTGCCAGCGATAAGACTAGCGCCTCCCAAGAGACCCAGTACTTC.

This clone was seen only once. The V gene is TRBV5-4, the J gene TRBJ2-3; TRBD2 matches at 7 bases. The junction had 17 bases not matched to a gene; V was cut back by 4 bases and J by 6 bases. In germline, CDR1 is SGHNT, CDR2 YYREEE (reference sequence). The CDR3 covers 17 residues. The CDR3 DNA reads TGTGCCAGCAGCGTCGAGGGGCGGACTAGGGTTGGGGATACGCAGTATTTT. As protein: CASSVEGRTRVGDTQYF.

The chain couples TRBV6-4 to TRBJ2-6; D is ambiguous. Trimming removed 5 bases at V and 2 bases at J, with 10 bases between. This CDR3 comprises 15 residues. Germline CDR1 MRHNA, CDR2 SNTAGT. In DNA form, the CDR3 reads TGTGCCAGCAGTCCCAGATTGACTGGGGCCAACGTCCTGACTTTC. Translated: CASSPRLTGANVLTF.

The chain has TRBV27 and TRBJ2-7; D is possibly TRBD1 (6 bases). The germline V gene has CDR1 MNHEY and CDR2 SMNVEV (reference sequence). The CDR3 has 15 amino acids. Trimming stripped 3 bases from V and 2 bases from J, with 14 bases between. This CDR3 is CASSLNPGHPYEQYF. In nucleotides, the CDR3 is TGTGCCAGCAGTTTGAACCCGGGACACCCCTACGAGCAGTACTTC.

The chain employs TRBV6-5 and TRBJ2-7; D gene uncertain. Trimming left V 4 bases short and J 1 base short, with 11 bases between. This CDR3 has 14 residues. From germline, CDR1 is MNHEY and CDR2 SVGAGI. The CDR3 DNA follows: TGTGCCAGCAGTTCATCAATAGGATCCTACGAGCAGTACTTC. This encodes CASSSSIGSYEQYF.

The V and J genes are TRBV6-1 and TRBJ2-2, with TRBD1 as a possible D gene (5 bases). The CDR3 has 16 amino acids. The V gene lost 4 bases and the J gene lost 5 bases, with 17 bases spanning the gap. Per the germline V gene, CDR1 is MNHNS and CDR2 is SASEGT. The CDR3 is CASSVIKTVGTGELFF. As DNA, the CDR3 is TGTGCCAGCAGTGTAATAAAGACAGTCGGGACCGGGGAGCTGTTTTTT.

The chain combines TRBV6-6 with TRBJ1-5; no definite D call. Between the trimmed V and J ends, which lost 6 bases and 6 bases, there was a span of 15 bases. CDR3 length: 14 residues. CDR1 and CDR2 (germline): MNHNY, SVGAGI (reference sequence). The CDR3 spells CASSYSRLGQPQHF. CDR3 nucleotides: TGTGCCAGCAGCTATAGTCGGCTAGGTCAGCCCCAGCATTTT.

This chain uses TRBV4-1 with TRBJ1-2; D remains ambiguous. V shed 4 bases and J shed 6 bases, with 12 bases lying between them. Germline V gene data show CDR1 as MGHRA and CDR2 as YSYEKL. This CDR3 is built from 13 residues. CDR3 sequence: CASSPRSRDGYTF. CDR3 DNA: TGCGCCAGCAGCCCACGTTCCAGAGATGGCTACACCTTC.

This sequence joins TRBV6-5 and TRBJ1-1, with TRBD1 matching over 7 bases. There are 14 residues in the CDR3. The V gene end was trimmed by 5 bases and the J gene end by 4 bases; junction bases not matched to a gene: 7. The germline CDR1 and CDR2 sequences are MNHEY and SVGAGI. CDR3 amino acids: CASSIRGVSTEAFF. In nucleotides, the CDR3 is TGTGCCAGCAGTATCAGGGGGGTGAGCACTGAAGCTTTCTTT.

The rearrangement links TRBV29-1 to TRBJ1-2, with D uncertain. The CDR3 has 18 amino acids. Germline V gives CDR1 SQVTM, CDR2 ANQGSEA. V lost 5 bases, J lost 4 bases, and 29 bases lay in between. The CDR3 DNA sequence: TGCAGCGTTTTCGGGGTTTACCACGCCAACCTAGACTCCTATGGCTACACCTTC. Translation gives CSVFGVYHANLDSYGYTF.

The chain has TRBV6-5 and TRBJ2-3; D may be TRBD1 (5 bases). The CDR3 runs 15 residues. Germline V gene sequence: CDR1 MNHEY, CDR2 SVGAGI. V lost 0 bases and J lost 0, with 7 bases in between. The CDR3 DNA is TGTGCCAGCAGTTACTCAAGACAGAGCACAGATACGCAGTATTTT. Its protein is CASSYSRQSTDTQYF.

This clone was observed a single time. V gene TRBV6-5 combines with J gene TRBJ1-1; TRBD1 is a possible D gene (5 bases). Trimming took 2 bases from V and 4 from J, leaving 11 bases between them. Germline CDR1 MNHEY, CDR2 SVGAGI. The CDR3 covers 14 residues. Here the CDR3 DNA reads TGTGCCAGCAGTTACAGGGCAGGGACCACTGAAGCTTTCTTT. Translating gives CASSYRAGTTEAFF.

This chain connects TRBV27 to TRBJ1-2; 9 bases fit TRBD1. Trimming removed 3 bases from V and 2 bases from J; junction bases left unmatched: 1. Germline CDR1 reads MNHEY; CDR2 reads SMNVEV (reference sequence). This CDR3 is built from 14 residues. The CDR3, as DNA: TGTGCCAGCAGTTTCACAGGGGGCAACTATGGCTACACCTTC. It translates to CASSFTGGNYGYTF.

The chain joins TRBV6-5 to TRBJ2-7; the match to TRBD1 covers 7 bases. Trimming at V came to 4 bases and at J to 7 bases, leaving 10 bases not matched to a gene. The germline V gene encodes CDR1 MNHEY and CDR2 SVGAGI. The CDR3 sequence is 14 residues long. CDR3 region: CASSLRQGLREQYF. For the CDR3, the DNA is TGTGCCAGCAGTTTACGACAGGGCCTAAGGGAGCAGTACTTC.

The CDR3 bases are TGTGCCAGCTCGCGCGACAGGGACTATCGAGACTATGGCTACACCTTC. Amino acid sequence: CASSRDRDYRDYGYTF. The rearrangement uses TRBV18 and TRBJ1-2; 7 nucleotides align to TRBD1. The CDR3 is 16 residues long. CDR1 and CDR2 from the germline V gene are KGHSH and LQKENI. J lost 3 bases, V lost 6 bases, and 13 bases had no gene match.

V is TRBV6-1 and J is TRBJ2-7; D might be TRBD1 or TRBD2, each matching 5 bases. V lost 2 bases to trimming and J lost 3 bases, with 11 bases between them. The V gene's germline CDR1 is MNHNS and CDR2 SASEGT. CDR3 length: 14 residues. In DNA form, the CDR3 reads TGTGCCAGCAGTGAATTTGGGGGTAGCTACGAGCAGTACTTC. Translated, it gives CASSEFGGSYEQYF.

V and J are TRBV10-3 and TRBJ1-1; tentatively, D is TRBD1 (5 bases). This CDR3 contains 14 residues. V was trimmed by 2 bases and J by 5 bases, leaving 12 bases between them. CDR1 is ENHRY and CDR2 is SYGVKD in the germline V gene. CDR3 region: CAISENLGGTEAFF. The CDR3 DNA sequence: TGTGCCATCAGTGAGAATCTGGGGGGAACTGAAGCTTTCTTT.

As to this clone: At the DNA level, this CDR3 is encoded by other sequences in the same sample as well. CDR3 sequence reads: CASSLGGEQYF. CDR3 nucleotides: TGCGCCAGCAGCTTGGGGGGCGAGCAGTACTTC. The rearrangement joins TRBV5-1 to TRBJ2-7; D not resolved. The CDR3 length is 11 residues. CDR1 and CDR2 (germline): SGHRS, YFSETQ. The V end lost 0 bases, the J end lost 6 bases, and 4 bases lay between the germline ends.

The rearrangement joins TRBV19 to TRBJ2-1; TRBD2 matches at 8 bases. This CDR3 spans 18 amino acids. Germline CDR1 LNHDA, CDR2 SQIVND (reference sequence). V lost 1 base, J lost 0 bases, and 8 bases stayed unmatched. The CDR3 loop reads CASSIVGSGVSSYNEQFF. CDR3 bases: TGTGCCAGTAGTATAGTGGGTAGCGGGGTAAGCTCCTACAATGAGCAGTTCTTC.

This chain connects TRBV6-1 to TRBJ1-3; the D is unclear. Trimming removed 5 bases from V and 8 bases from J, with 10 bases in between. Germline CDR1 reads MNHNS; CDR2 reads SASEGT. This CDR3 is built from 12 residues. The CDR3 here is CASSRREYTIYF. CDR3 bases: TGTGCCAGCAGTCGAAGAGAGTACACCATATATTTT.